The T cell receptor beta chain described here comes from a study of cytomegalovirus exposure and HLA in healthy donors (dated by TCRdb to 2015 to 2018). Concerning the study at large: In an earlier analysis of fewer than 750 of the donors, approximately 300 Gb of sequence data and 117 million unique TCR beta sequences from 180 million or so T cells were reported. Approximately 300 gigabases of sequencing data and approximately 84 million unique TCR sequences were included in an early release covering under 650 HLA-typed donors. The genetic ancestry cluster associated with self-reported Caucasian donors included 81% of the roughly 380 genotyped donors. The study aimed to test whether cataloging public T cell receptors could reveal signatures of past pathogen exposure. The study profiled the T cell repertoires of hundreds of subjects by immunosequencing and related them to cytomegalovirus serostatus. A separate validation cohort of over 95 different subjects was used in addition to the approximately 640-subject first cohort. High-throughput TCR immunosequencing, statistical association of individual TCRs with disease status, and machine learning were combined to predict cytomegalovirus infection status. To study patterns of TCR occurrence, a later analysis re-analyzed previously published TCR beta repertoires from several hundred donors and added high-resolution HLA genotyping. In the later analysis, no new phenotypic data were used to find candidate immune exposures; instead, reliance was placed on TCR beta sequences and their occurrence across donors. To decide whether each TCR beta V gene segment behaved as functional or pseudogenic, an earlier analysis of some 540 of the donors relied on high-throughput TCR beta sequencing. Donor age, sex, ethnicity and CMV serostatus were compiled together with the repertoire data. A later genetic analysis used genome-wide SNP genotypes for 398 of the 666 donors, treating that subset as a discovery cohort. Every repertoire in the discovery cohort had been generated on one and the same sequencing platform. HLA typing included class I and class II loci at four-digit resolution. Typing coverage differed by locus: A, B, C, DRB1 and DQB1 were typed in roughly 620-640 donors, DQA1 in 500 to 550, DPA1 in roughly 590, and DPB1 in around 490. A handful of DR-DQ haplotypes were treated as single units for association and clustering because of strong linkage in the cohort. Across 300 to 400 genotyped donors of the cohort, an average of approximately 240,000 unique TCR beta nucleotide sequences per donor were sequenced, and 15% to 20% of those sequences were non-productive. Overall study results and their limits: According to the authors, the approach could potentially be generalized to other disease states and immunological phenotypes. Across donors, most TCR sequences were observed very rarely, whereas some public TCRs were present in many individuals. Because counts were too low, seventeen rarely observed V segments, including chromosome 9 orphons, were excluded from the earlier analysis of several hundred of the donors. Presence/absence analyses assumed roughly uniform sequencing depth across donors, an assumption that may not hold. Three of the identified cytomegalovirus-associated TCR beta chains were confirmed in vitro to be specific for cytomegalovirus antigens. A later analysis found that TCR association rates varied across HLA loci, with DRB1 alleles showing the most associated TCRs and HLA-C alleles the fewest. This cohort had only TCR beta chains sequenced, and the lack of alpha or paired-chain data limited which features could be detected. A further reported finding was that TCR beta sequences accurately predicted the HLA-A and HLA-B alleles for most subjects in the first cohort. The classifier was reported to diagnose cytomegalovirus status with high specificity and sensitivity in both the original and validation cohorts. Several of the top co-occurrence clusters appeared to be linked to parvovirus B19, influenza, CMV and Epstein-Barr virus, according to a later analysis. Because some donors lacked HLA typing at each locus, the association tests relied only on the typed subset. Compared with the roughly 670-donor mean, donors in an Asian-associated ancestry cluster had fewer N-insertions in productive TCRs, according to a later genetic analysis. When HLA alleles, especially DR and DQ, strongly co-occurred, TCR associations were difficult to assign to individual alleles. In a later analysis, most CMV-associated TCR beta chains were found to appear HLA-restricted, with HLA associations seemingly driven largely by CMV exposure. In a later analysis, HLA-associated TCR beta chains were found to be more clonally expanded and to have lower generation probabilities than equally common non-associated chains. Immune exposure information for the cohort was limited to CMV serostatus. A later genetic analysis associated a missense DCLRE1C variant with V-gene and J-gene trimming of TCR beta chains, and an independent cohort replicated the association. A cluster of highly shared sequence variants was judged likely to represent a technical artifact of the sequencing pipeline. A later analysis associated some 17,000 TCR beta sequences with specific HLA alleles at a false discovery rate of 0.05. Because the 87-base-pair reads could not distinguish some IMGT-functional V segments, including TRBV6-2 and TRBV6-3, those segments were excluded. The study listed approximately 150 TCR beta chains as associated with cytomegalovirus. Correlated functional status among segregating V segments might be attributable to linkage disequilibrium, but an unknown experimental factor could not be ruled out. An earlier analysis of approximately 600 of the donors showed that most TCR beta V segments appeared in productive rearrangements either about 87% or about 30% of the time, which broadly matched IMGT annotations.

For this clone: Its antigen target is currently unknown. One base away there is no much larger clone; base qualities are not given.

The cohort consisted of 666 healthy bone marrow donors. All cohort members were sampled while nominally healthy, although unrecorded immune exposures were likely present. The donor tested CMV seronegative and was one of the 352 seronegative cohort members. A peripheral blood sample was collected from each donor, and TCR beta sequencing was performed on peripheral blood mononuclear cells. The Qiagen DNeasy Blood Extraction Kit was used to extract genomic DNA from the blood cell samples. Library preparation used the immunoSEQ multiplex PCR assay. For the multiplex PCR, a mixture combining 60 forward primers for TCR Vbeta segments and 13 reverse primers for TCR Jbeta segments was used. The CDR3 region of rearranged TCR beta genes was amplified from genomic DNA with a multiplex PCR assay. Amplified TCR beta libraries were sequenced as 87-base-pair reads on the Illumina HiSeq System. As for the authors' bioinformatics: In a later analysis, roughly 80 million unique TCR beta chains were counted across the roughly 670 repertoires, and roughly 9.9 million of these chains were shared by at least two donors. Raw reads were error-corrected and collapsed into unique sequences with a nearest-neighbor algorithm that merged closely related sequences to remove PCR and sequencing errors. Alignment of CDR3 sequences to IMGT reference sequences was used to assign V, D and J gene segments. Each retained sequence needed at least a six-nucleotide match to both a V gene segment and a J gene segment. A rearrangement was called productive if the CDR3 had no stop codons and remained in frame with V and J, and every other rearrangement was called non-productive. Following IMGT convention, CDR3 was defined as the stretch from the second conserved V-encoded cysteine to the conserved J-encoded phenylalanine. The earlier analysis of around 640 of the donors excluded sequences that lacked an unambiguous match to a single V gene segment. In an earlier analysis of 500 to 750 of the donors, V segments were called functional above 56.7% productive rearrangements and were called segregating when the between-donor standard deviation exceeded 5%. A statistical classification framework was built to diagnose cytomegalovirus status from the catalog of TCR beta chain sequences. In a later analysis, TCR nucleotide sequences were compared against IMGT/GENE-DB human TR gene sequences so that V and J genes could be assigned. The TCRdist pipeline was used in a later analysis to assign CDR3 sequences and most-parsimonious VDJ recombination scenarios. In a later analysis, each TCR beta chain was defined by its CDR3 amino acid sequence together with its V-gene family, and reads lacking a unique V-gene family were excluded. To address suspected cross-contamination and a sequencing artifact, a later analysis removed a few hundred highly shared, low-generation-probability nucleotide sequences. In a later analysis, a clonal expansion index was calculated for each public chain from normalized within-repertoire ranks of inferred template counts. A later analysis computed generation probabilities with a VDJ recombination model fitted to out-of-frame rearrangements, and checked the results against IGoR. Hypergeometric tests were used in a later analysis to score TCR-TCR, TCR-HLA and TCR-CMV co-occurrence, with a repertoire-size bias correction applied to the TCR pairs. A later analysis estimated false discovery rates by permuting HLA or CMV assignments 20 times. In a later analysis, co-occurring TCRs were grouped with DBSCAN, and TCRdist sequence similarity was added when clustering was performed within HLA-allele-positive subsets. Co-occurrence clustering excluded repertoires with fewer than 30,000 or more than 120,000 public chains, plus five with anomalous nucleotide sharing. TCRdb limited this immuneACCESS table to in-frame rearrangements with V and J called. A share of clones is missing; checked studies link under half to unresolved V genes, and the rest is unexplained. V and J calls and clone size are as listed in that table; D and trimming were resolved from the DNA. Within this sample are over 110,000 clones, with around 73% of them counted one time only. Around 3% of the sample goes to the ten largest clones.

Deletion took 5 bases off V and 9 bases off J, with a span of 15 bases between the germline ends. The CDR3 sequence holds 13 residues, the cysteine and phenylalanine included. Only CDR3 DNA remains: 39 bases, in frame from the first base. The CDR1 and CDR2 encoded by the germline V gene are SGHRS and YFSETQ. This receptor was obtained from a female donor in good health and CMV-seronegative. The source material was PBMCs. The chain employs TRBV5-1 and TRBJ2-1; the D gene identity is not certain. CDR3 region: CASRPERPSEQFF. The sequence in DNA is TGCGCCAGCAGGCCGGAGAGACCCAGTGAGCAGTTCTTC.